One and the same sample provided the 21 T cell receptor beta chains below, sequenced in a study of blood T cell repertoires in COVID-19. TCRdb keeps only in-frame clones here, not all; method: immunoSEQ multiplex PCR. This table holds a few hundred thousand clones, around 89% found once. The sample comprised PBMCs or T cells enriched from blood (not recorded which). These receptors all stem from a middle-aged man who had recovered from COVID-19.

CDR3 residues: CAWTSGGPSSTDTQYF. CDR3 nucleotide sequence: TGTGCCTGGACTAGCGGGGGACCTTCTAGCACAGATACGCAGTATTTT. The chain has TRBV30 and TRBJ2-3; 10 bases agree with TRBD2. The germline V gene has CDR1 GTSNPN and CDR2 SVGIG (reference sequence). V trimming: 4 bases; J trimming: 0 bases; junction bases outside the gene matches: 7. CDR3 length equals 16 residues.

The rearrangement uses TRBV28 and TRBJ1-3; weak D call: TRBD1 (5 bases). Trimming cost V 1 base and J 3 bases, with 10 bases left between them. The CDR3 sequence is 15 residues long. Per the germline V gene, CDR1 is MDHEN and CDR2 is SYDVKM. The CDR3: CASSLLGADGNTIYF. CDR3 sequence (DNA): TGTGCCAGCAGTTTATTAGGGGCGGATGGAAACACCATATATTTT.

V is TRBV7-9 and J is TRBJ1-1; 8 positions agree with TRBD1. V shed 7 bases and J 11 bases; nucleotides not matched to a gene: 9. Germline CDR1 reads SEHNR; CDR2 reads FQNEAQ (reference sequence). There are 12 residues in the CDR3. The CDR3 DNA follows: TGTGCCAGCAACCGACAGGGGCTGGGGGCTTTCTTT. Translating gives CASNRQGLGAFF.

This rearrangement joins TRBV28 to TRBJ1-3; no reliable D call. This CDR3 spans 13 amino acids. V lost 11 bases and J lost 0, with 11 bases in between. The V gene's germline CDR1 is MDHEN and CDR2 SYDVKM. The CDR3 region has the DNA TGTGCCGTGCGGCCTAACTCTGGAAACACCATATATTTT. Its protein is CAVRPNSGNTIYF.

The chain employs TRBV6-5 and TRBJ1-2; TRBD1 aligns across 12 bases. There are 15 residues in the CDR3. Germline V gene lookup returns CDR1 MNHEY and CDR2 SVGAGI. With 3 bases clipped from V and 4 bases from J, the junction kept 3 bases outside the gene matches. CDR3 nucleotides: TGTGCCAGCAGTTATGGGACAGGGGGCCTCTATGGCTACACCTTC. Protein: CASSYGTGGLYGYTF.

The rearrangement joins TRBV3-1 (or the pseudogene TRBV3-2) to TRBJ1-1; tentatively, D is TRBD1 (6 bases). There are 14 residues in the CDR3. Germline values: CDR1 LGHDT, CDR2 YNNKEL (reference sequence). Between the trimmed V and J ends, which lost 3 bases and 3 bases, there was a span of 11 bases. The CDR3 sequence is CASSHLGQYTEAFF. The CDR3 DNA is TGTGCCAGCAGCCACCTCGGACAGTACACTGAAGCTTTCTTT.

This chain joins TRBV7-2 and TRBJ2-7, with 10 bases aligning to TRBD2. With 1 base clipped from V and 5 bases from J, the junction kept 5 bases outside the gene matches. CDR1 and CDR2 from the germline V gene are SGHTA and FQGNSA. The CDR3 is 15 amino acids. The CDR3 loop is CASSLGRLAGDEQYF. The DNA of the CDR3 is TGTGCCAGCAGCTTAGGTAGGCTAGCGGGAGACGAGCAGTACTTC.

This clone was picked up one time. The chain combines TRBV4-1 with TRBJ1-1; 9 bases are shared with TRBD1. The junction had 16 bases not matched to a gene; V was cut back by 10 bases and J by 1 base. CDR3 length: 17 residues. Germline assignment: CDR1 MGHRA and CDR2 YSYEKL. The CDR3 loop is CATIDVGTGLQNTEAFF. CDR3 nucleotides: TGCGCCACAATCGACGTCGGGACAGGGCTACAGAACACTGAAGCTTTCTTT.

The CDR3 DNA reads TGTGCCAGCAGCTCGAACCTCGACAGGTTAAATGAAAAACTGTTTTTT. As protein: CASSSNLDRLNEKLFF. This chain joins TRBV5-8 and TRBJ1-4; tentative D call: TRBD1 (6 bases). CDR3 length equals 16 residues. CDR1 is SGHTS and CDR2 is YDEGEE in the germline V gene. V lost 3 bases and J 5 bases, leaving 17 bases between the germline ends.

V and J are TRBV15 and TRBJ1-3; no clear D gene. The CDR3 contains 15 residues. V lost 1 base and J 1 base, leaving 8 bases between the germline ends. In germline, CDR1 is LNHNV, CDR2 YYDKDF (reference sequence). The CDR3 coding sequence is TGTGCCACCAGCAGAGCCCGGGAATCTGGAAACACCATATATTTT. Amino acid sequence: CATSRARESGNTIYF.

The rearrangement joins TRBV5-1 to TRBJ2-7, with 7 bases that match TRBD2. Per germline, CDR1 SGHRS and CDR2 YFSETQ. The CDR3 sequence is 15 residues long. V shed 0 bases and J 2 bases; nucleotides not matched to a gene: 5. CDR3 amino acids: CASSLERGPPYEQYF. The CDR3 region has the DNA TGCGCCAGCAGCTTGGAGCGGGGACCCCCCTACGAGCAGTACTTC.

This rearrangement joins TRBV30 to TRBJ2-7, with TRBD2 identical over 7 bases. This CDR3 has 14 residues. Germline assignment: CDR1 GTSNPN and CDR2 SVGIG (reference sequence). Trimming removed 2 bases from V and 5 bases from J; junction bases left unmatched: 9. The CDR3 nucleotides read TGTGCCTGGAGTTGGGGGGGAGGTTTTAACGAGCAGTACTTC. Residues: CAWSWGGGFNEQYF.

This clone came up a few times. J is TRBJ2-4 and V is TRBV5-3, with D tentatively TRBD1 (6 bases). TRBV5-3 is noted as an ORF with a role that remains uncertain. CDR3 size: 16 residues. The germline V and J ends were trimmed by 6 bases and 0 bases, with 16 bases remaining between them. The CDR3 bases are TGTGCCAGAAAATTGGACAGACGCCTAGCCAAAAACATTCAGTACTTC. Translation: CARKLDRRLAKNIQYF.

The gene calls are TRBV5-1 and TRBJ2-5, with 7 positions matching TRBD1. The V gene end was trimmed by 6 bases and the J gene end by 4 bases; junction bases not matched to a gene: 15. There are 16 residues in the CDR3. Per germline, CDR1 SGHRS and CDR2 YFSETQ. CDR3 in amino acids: CASTNDQQGVGETQYF. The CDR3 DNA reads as TGCGCCAGCACCAATGACCAGCAGGGGGTGGGAGAGACCCAGTACTTC.

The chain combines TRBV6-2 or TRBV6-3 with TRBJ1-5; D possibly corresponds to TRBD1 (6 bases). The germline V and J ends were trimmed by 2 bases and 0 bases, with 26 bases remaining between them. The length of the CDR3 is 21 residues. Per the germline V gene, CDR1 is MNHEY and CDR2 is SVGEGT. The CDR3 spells CASSYDARRSTGTYSNQPQHF. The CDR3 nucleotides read TGTGCCAGCAGTTACGACGCCAGACGGTCCACCGGGACATATAGCAATCAGCCCCAGCATTTT.

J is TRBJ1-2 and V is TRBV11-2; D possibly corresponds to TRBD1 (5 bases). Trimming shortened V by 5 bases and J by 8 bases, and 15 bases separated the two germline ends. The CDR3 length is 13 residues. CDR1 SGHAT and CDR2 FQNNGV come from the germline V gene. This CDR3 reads CASSTPRDPGYTF. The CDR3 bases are TGTGCCAGCAGCACTCCCAGGGATCCGGGCTACACCTTC.

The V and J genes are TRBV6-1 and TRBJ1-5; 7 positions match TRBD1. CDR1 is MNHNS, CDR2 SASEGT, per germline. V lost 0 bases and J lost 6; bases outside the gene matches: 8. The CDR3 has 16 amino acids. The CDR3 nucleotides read TGTGCCAGCAGTGAAGCGGCAGCAGGGGGTGTTCAGCCCCAGCATTTT. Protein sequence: CASSEAAAGGVQPQHF.

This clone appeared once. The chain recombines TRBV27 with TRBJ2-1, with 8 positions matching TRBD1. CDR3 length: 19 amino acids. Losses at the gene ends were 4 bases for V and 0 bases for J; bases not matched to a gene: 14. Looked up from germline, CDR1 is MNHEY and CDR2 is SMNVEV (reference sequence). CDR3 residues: CASSSTDRGFPSSYNEQFF. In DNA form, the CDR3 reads TGTGCCAGCAGTTCCACTGACAGGGGATTCCCTAGCTCCTACAATGAGCAGTTCTTC.

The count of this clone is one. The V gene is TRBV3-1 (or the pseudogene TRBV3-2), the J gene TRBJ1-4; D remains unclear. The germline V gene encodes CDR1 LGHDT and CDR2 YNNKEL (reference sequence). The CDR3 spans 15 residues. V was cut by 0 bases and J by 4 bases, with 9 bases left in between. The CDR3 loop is CASSQDFGLNEKLFF. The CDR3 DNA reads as TGTGCCAGCAGCCAAGATTTTGGCCTTAATGAAAAACTGTTTTTT.

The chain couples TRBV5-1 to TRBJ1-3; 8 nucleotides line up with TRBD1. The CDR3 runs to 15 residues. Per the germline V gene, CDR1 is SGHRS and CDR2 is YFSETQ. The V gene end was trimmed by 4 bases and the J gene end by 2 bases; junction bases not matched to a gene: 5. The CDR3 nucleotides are TGCGCCAGCAGCCTTGACAGGGGAGCTGGAAACACCATATATTTT. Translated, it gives CASSLDRGAGNTIYF. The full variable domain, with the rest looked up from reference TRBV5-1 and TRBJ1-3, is KAGVTQTPRYLIKTRGQQVTLSCSPISGHRSVSWYQQTPGQGLQFLFEYFSETQRNKGNFPGRFSGRQFSNSRSEMNVSTLELGDSALYLCASSLDRGAGNTIYFGEGSWLTVV.

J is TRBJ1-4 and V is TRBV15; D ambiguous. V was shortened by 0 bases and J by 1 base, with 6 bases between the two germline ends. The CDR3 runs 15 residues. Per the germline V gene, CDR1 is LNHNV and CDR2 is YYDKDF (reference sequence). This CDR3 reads CATSRETGTNEKLFF. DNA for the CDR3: TGTGCCACCAGCAGAGAGACGGGAACTAATGAAAAACTGTTTTTT.